This paragraph reports one T cell receptor beta chain. The germline gives CDR1 MNHEY, CDR2 SVGAGI. This CDR3 region has 14 residues. Trimming took off 6 bases at V and 1 base at J, with 12 bases between the two ends. The sample comes from a study of blood T cell repertoires in COVID-19. In the study overall: Sample material is recorded as cDNA or gDNA derived from T cells, B-cell-depleted T cells, or PBMCs.

Per the original methods: Cell counts per sample came from amplifying reference gene primers. This table comes from immunoSEQ multiplex PCR, and its TCRdb copy is limited to in-frame clones, with some not included. Clone size and V and J calls were adopted from that table, with D and trimming inferred from the DNA. This sample has tens of thousands of clones, with about 90% found just once. The sequenced material came from peripheral blood. The rearrangement links TRBV6-5 to TRBJ1-1; TRBD1 might be the D (6 bases). This clonotype was obtained from a man aged 80 or over in a cohort sampled during active COVID-19. CDR3 DNA: TGTGCCAGCAGCAAGGAACAGGGGAACACTGAAGCTTTCTTT. It yields the protein CASSKEQGNTEAFF.